This T cell receptor (beta chain) was recorded in a study of blood T cells in healthy people across ages. Findings and limits, study-wide: Higher diversity and more naive CD4+ cells were features of long-lived donors, compared to aged donors.

V trimming: 4 bases; J trimming: 5 bases; junction bases outside the gene matches: 5. Germline V gene sequence: CDR1 SGDLS, CDR2 YYNGEE. The CDR3 has 13 residues. At least ten counts were recorded for this clonotype. The antigen is undetermined. The authors ran a second PCR of about 6 to 11 cycles using a sample-barcoded 5' primer and a J-beta primer mix. TCRdb re-analysed the 5' RACE reads in MiXCR, keeping a single row per CDR3 protein. This repertoire shows roughly 700,000 distinct CDR3 sequences, about half found once; its top ten account for 30% to 35%. Healthy Caucasians from Russia aged about 6 to 90 served as donors.

The V gene is TRBV9, the J gene TRBJ2-5, with 7 bases matching TRBD2. The sample comprised blood. This sequence was found in an older woman in good health. CDR3 nucleotide sequence: TGTGCCAGCAGCCCATGGGGGGGTGAGACCCAGTACTTC. Protein: CASSPWGGETQYF. The full variable domain, with the rest looked up from reference TRBV9 and TRBJ2-5, is DSGVTQTPKHLITATGQRVTLRCSPRSGDLSVYWYQQSLDQGLQFLIQYYNGEERAKGNILERFSAQQFPDLHSELNLSSLELGDSALYFCASSPWGGETQYFGPGTRLLVL.